These 26 T cell receptor beta chains share one sample of origin, sequenced in a study of T cell clonality in common variable immunodeficiency. Libraries were prepared by immunoSEQ multiplex PCR; TCRdb keeps only in-frame clonotypes and omits some of them. There are 25,000 to 30,000 clones in the sample, none observed a single time. Notes on the study in general: Common variable immunodeficiency TCR beta sequences reportedly had fewer deletions and N-nucleotide insertions.

These receptors' antigens are unknown. Sequencing was performed on peripheral blood mononuclear cells. The receptors were sampled from a human donor with common variable immunodeficiency.

Only a few counts were recorded for this clone. The CDR3 is cut off 3 residues early in the read; its end comes from the germline J gene. The chain combines TRBV7-9 with TRBJ1-1; 7 nucleotides align to TRBD1. Trimming cost V 5 bases and J 1 base; bases outside gene matches: 4. Per the germline V gene, CDR1 is SEHNR and CDR2 is FQNEAQ (reference sequence). This CDR3 spans 14 amino acids. CDR3 in amino acids: CASSDAGGNTEAFF. CDR3 bases read: TGTGCCAGCAGCGACGCAGGGGGGAACACTGAA.

This clone has just a few counts. Read coverage stops 3 residues before the CDR3 terminus; the germline J gene supplies the remainder. The chain combines TRBV7-3 with TRBJ2-2; a possible D gene is TRBD1 (6 bases). The CDR3 has 15 amino acids. The germline V gene encodes CDR1 SGHTA and CDR2 FQGTGA. Trimming took 6 bases from V and 1 from J, leaving 12 bases between them. Partial CDR3 DNA: TGTGCCAGCAGTAAAACAGGGATGAACACCGGGGAG. The encoded protein is CASSKTGMNTGE. The entire CDR3 sequence reads CASSKTGMNTGELFF.

This clone has at least ten counts. The sequenced fragment ends 3 residues before the CDR3 boundary, so the rest is inferred from the germline J gene. V and J are TRBV20-1 and TRBJ2-3; 11 bases line up with TRBD2. Germline loops: CDR1 DFQATT, CDR2 SNEGSKA (reference sequence). This CDR3 has 14 residues. Trimming took 4 bases from V and 5 from J; bases not matched to a gene: 5. CDR3 bases read: TGCAGTGCTACTAGCGGGGGGTTGAGAGATACG. Protein: CSATSGGLRDT. The full CDR3 protein reads CSATSGGLRDTQYF.

This clone was observed a handful of times. The CDR3 end is not reached by the read, which stops 3 residues before it; the germline J gene fills it in. The rearrangement uses TRBV7-2 and TRBJ2-1; 10 nucleotides line up with TRBD2. The CDR3 spans 15 residues. The germline V gene encodes CDR1 SGHTA and CDR2 FQGNSA. V lost 2 bases to trimming and J lost 9 bases; unmatched junction nucleotides: 7. The sequenced CDR3 bases are TGTGCCAGCAGCTTAAACCTAGCGGGGGAGGGTGAG. The encoded protein is CASSLNLAGEGE. The full CDR3 protein reads CASSLNLAGEGEQFF.

Of note for this clone: The CDR3 end lies 3 residues beyond the end of the read and is filled in from the germline J gene. The genes are TRBV7-6 and TRBJ1-1; TRBD1 aligns across 9 bases. CDR3 size: 14 residues. Per germline, CDR1 SGHVS and CDR2 FNYEAQ. CDR3 in amino acids: CASSLEFGTGEAFF. The part of the CDR3 DNA that was read is TGTGCCAGCAGCTTAGAGTTTGGGACAGGGGAA. The variable domain in full, completed from reference TRBV7-6 and TRBJ1-1, reads GAGVSQSPRYKVTKRGQDVALRCDPISGHVSLYWYRQALGQGPEFLTYFNYEAQQDKSGLPNDRFSAERPEGSISTLTIQRTEQRDSAMYRCASSLEFGTGEAFFGQGTRLTVV.

Concerning this clone: The CDR3 is cut off 3 residues early in the read; its end comes from the germline J gene. The chain recombines TRBV7-2 with TRBJ1-1, with 7 bases that match TRBD1. V shed 5 bases, J shed 4 bases, and the junction held 10 bases outside the gene matches. This CDR3 is 15 amino acids long. CDR1 and CDR2 (germline): SGHTA, FQGNSA. CDR3 DNA, as far as it was read: TGTGCCAGCAGCCAGGGAGGGGGCGGGATCACTGAA. Its translation is CASSQGGGGITE. The whole CDR3 protein reads CASSQGGGGITEAFF.

Only a few counts were recorded for this clone. The read ends 3 residues before the CDR3 terminus; that terminus is restored from the germline J gene. The J gene is TRBJ2-2, the V gene TRBV6-2 or TRBV6-3; 9 bases line up with TRBD2. V gave up 4 bases and J gave up 8 bases; unmatched junction bases: 11. CDR1 and CDR2 (germline): MNHEY, SVGEGT. The CDR3 sequence is 16 residues long. CDR3 bases read: TGTGCCAGCAGTTCCTCTCGAGCGGGGGGCTGGGGGGAG. Translation gives CASSSSRAGGWGE. The full CDR3 reads CASSSSRAGGWGELFF.

This clone occurred a few times. The read ends 3 residues shy of where the CDR3 ends; the end is completed using the germline J gene. V usage is TRBV7-6 and J usage is TRBJ2-2; 11 positions agree with TRBD2. The CDR3 spans 16 residues. The V gene end was trimmed by 6 bases and the J gene end by 3 bases; junction bases not matched to a gene: 6. Germline values: CDR1 SGHVS, CDR2 FNYEAQ. The CDR3 DNA, read in part, is TGTGCCAGCAGAAAGACTAGCGGGACGGACACCGGGGAG. Translating it yields CASRKTSGTDTGE. The complete CDR3 sequence is CASRKTSGTDTGELFF.

Of note for this clone: The sequenced fragment ends 3 residues before the CDR3 boundary, so the rest is inferred from the germline J gene. This chain joins TRBV7-2 and TRBJ2-5; D gene uncertain. The germline V gene has CDR1 SGHTA and CDR2 FQGNSA. V was clipped by 2 bases and J by 1 base, with 8 bases between them. This CDR3 spans 14 amino acids. Incomplete CDR3 DNA: TGTGCCAGCAGCTTAATTAACGGCCAAGAGACC. This codes for CASSLINGQET. The CDR3 in its entirety is CASSLINGQETQYF. Supplemented by reference TRBV7-2 and TRBJ2-5, the full variable domain reads GAGVSQSPSNKVTEKGKDVELRCDPISGHTALYWYRQSLGQGLEFLIYFQGNSAPDKSGLPSDRFSAERTGGSVSTLTIQRTQQEDSAVYLCASSLINGQETQYFGPGTRLLVL.

In its sample, this clone was seen many times. The read terminates 3 residues before the CDR3 end, so the remaining end is supplied by the germline J gene. The V and J genes are TRBV7-9 and TRBJ2-3; D call uncertain. The germline V gene encodes CDR1 SEHNR and CDR2 FQNEAQ (reference sequence). The CDR3 consists of 13 residues. V lost 3 bases to trimming and J lost 1 base, with 5 bases between them. CDR3 sequence: CASSFEGTDTQYF. The part of the CDR3 DNA that was read is TGTGCCAGCAGCTTCGAGGGCACAGATACG.

Of note for this clone: The CDR3 end falls 3 residues outside the read, so it is completed with the germline J gene. The chain uses TRBV2 and TRBJ1-6; 7 bases are shared with TRBD1. After removal of 5 bases from V and 9 bases from J, the junction contained 7 bases not matched to a gene. CDR3 size: 14 residues. Germline CDR1 reads SNHLY; CDR2 reads FYNNEI. The chain's CDR3 is CASSTDRDTSPLHF. The sequenced CDR3 bases are TGTGCCAGCAGTACCGACAGGGATACTTCACCC.

This clone was observed many times. The read gets to within 3 residues of the CDR3 end, and the germline J gene fills in the rest. The chain is built from TRBV19 and TRBJ2-7, with a possible D match to TRBD1 (6 bases). The V gene's germline CDR1 is LNHDA and CDR2 SQIVND (reference sequence). The CDR3 extends over 13 amino acids. The germline V and J ends were trimmed by 6 bases and 3 bases, with 12 bases remaining between them. This CDR3 is CASRLGADYEQYF. The DNA read from the CDR3 is TGTGCCAGTAGATTGGGGGCGGACTACGAG.

There are many counts of this clone. With the read ending 3 residues before the CDR3 end, the germline J gene is used to fill in that end. The V gene is TRBV5-4, the J gene TRBJ2-5, with unresolved D. The CDR3 extends over 14 amino acids. CDR1 is SGHNT and CDR2 is YYREEE in the germline V gene (reference sequence). V shed 0 bases and J shed 2 bases, with 8 bases lying between them. CDR3 sequence reads: CASSLGRNQETQYF. The DNA read from the CDR3 is TGTGCCAGCAGCTTGGGCAGAAATCAAGAGACC.

Points on this clone: The read falls 3 residues short of the CDR3 end, and the missing part is taken from the germline J gene. The chain carries TRBV11-2 and TRBJ1-2; possible D gene TRBD1, 5 bases. V lost 1 base to trimming and J lost 5 bases, with 14 bases between them. The CDR3 spans 15 residues. The germline V gene encodes CDR1 SGHAT and CDR2 FQNNGV. Partial CDR3 DNA: TGTGCCAGCAGCTTAGTCCAAGGGGTAGGGTATGGC. It specifies CASSLVQGVGYG. The full CDR3 reads CASSLVQGVGYGYTF.

There are many counts of this clone. The CDR3 is cut off 3 residues early in the read; its end comes from the germline J gene. V gene TRBV19 combines with J gene TRBJ1-1; D remains ambiguous. Germline CDR1 reads LNHDA; CDR2 reads SQIVND (reference sequence). The CDR3 is made up of 14 amino acids. Trimming shortened V by 0 bases and J by 5 bases, and 10 bases separated the two germline ends. The CDR3 loop is CASSIEGRGTEAFF. The part of the CDR3 DNA that was read is TGTGCCAGTAGTATAGAGGGCCGGGGAACTGAA.

Concerning this clone itself: The observed sequence ends 3 residues before the CDR3 terminus, with the missing tail filled in from the germline J gene. The gene calls are TRBV18 and TRBJ1-1; D unclear. CDR3 length: 15 amino acids. The germline V gene encodes CDR1 KGHSH and CDR2 LQKENI. V lost 3 bases and J lost 1, with 12 bases in between. Incomplete CDR3 DNA: TGTGCCAGCTCACCCATTACAGCTAAGAACACTGAA. This translates into CASSPITAKNTE. The whole CDR3 is CASSPITAKNTEAFF.

Regarding this clone: Sequencing ends 3 residues short of the CDR3 end; the germline J gene provides the rest. J is TRBJ1-6 and V is TRBV7-9; 9 bases agree with TRBD1. CDR3 length equals 15 residues. The V segment lost 1 base and the J segment 8 bases; nucleotides outside the gene matches: 3. In germline, CDR1 is SEHNR, CDR2 FQNEAQ (reference sequence). This chain's CDR3 is CASSLGQGGDSPLHF. CDR3 bases read: TGTGCCAGCAGCTTAGGACAGGGGGGGGATTCACCC. Drawing the rest from reference TRBV7-9 and TRBJ1-6, the complete variable domain is DTGVSQNPRHKITKRGQNVTFRCDPISEHNRLYWYRQTLGQGPEFLTYFQNEAQLEKSRLLSDRFSAERPKGSFSTLEIQRTEQGDSAMYLCASSLGQGGDSPLHFGNGTRLTVT.

This clone has a handful of counts. The chain's CDR3 is CSARVLSVSAYNEQFF. The part of the CDR3 DNA that was read is TGCAGTGCTAGAGTTCTTAGCGTTTCCGCCTACAATGAG. The chain carries TRBV20-1 and TRBJ2-1, with D tentatively TRBD2 (5 bases). With the read ending 3 residues before the CDR3 end, the germline J gene is used to fill in that end. The V and J ends lost 1 base and 2 bases respectively, with 15 bases between them. The CDR3 has 16 amino acids. CDR1 is DFQATT, CDR2 SNEGSKA, per germline (reference sequence).

As regards this clone: Read coverage stops 3 residues before the CDR3 terminus; the germline J gene supplies the remainder. This chain connects TRBV6-4 to TRBJ1-6; D not certain. This CDR3 has 15 amino acids. With 0 bases removed from V and 0 bases from J, the gap between germline ends came to 3 bases. The germline V gene has CDR1 MRHNA and CDR2 SNTAGT. The part of the CDR3 DNA that was read is TGTGCCAGCAGTGACTCAGGCTCCTATAATTCACCC. Its protein is CASSDSGSYNSP. The CDR3 reads in full as CASSDSGSYNSPLHF.

This clone was seen many times. The read comes to an end 3 residues before the CDR3 does, leaving the germline J gene to fill in the end. This chain connects TRBV7-9 to TRBJ2-3; no firm D call. In germline, CDR1 is SEHNR, CDR2 FQNEAQ (reference sequence). The ends were cut back, 1 base at V and 4 bases at J, with 6 bases in the middle. The CDR3 runs 13 residues. The CDR3 sequence is CASSLGLADTQYF. The DNA read from the CDR3 is TGTGCCAGCAGCTTAGGGCTAGCAGATACG.

This clone was observed a handful of times. The read falls 3 residues short of the CDR3 end, and the missing part is taken from the germline J gene. The chain employs TRBV19 and TRBJ1-5, with 10 nucleotides matching TRBD1. Germline assignment: CDR1 LNHDA and CDR2 SQIVND (reference sequence). Unmatched junction bases numbered 6, after V lost 8 bases and J lost 2 bases. This CDR3 is built from 15 residues. CDR3: CASGTGAVGNQPQHF. Partial CDR3 DNA: TGTGCCAGTGGGACAGGGGCGGTAGGCAATCAGCCC.

Incomplete CDR3 DNA: TGTGCCAGCAGCTCCAGCGGGGGGGAGGGGACC. This encodes CASSSSGGEGT. The whole CDR3 reads CASSSSGGEGTQYF. The genes are TRBV7-7 and TRBJ2-5, with TRBD2 matching 10 bases. The read finishes 3 residues shy of the CDR3 end, and the germline J gene is used to complete it. The CDR3 totals 14 residues. Per germline, CDR1 SSHAT and CDR2 FNYEAQ (reference sequence). V dropped 4 bases and J dropped 7; count of bases not matched to a gene: 6.

To note about this clone: Read sequence stops 3 residues before the CDR3 end, and the germline J gene provides the missing end. The V and J genes are TRBV6-2 or TRBV6-3 and TRBJ2-2; 7 bases are shared with TRBD2. The CDR3 runs 16 residues. J was trimmed by 7 bases and V by 6 bases; bases with no gene match: 14. Looked up from germline, CDR1 is MNHEY and CDR2 is SVGEGT. CDR3 DNA, as far as it was read: TGTGCCAGCAGCCGCCGGCGCGGGGGTGGAGACGGGGAG. Its translation: CASSRRRGGGDGE. The full-length CDR3 reads as CASSRRRGGGDGELFF.

This clone was detected many times. The read ends 3 residues shy of where the CDR3 ends; the end is completed using the germline J gene. The chain recombines TRBV7-9 with TRBJ1-1, with unresolved D. Germline CDR1 and CDR2: SEHNR and FQNEAQ (reference sequence). The CDR3 loop spans 11 amino acids. V was shortened by 6 bases and J by 1 base, with 3 bases between the two germline ends. The DNA read from the CDR3 is TGTGCCAGCAGACAGAACACTGAA. Amino acid sequence: CASRQNTE. The entire CDR3 protein reads CASRQNTEAFF.

This clone was seen at least ten times. The read terminates 3 residues ahead of where the CDR3 ends, so the germline J gene completes it. This chain joins TRBV7-2 and TRBJ1-1; weak D call: TRBD1 (6 bases). The CDR3 has 15 amino acids. Between the trimmed V and J ends, which lost 2 bases and 3 bases, there was a span of 13 bases. CDR1 and CDR2 from the germline V gene are SGHTA and FQGNSA. The chain's CDR3 is CASSLWARGDTEAFF. CDR3 DNA, as far as it was read: TGTGCCAGCAGCTTATGGGCCAGGGGAGACACTGAA.

Ten or more counts support this clone. The read comes to an end 3 residues before the CDR3 does, leaving the germline J gene to fill in the end. The J gene is TRBJ2-2, the V gene TRBV7-3; 7 nucleotides align to TRBD1. Germline trimming cut 3 bases from V and 8 bases from J; bases unmatched to any gene: 12. Per germline, CDR1 SGHTA and CDR2 FQGTGA. CDR3 length: 16 amino acids. CDR3 sequence: CASSFQGGSNGGELFF. CDR3 bases read: TGTGCCAGCAGCTTCCAAGGGGGCTCTAATGGAGGGGAG.